The clone carrying this T cell receptor beta chain has at least ten counts. Its antigen remains unknown. The sample is drawn from a study of CD8 T cells in ankylosing spondylitis. Germline V CDR1 and CDR2: ENHRY, SYGVKD. This CDR3 is 14 amino acids long. Trimming cost V 6 bases and J 7 bases, with 16 bases left between them. TCRdb called the 5' RACE reads again in MiXCR, with one record for every CDR3 protein. The table includes hundreds of thousands of distinct CDR3 sequences, about 12% detected once. Study-wide findings and caveats: A TCR beta motif of fewer than 10 highly homologous variants seemed to mark ankylosing spondylitis blood.

The clonotype originates from a male donor with ankylosing spondylitis. The rearrangement joins TRBV10-3 to TRBJ2-1; D could derive from TRBD1 or TRBD2 (5 bases each). Sequencing input: blood, either unsorted or a sorted T cell fraction (not recorded which). The CDR3 sequence: CAIRGDRPGNEQFF. Here the CDR3 DNA reads TGTGCCATCAGGGGGGATAGACCGGGAAATGAGCAGTTCTTC.